What follows are 22 T cell receptor beta chains derived from one specimen sequenced in a study of technical replicates of blood from a few donors. Assay: immunoSEQ multiplex PCR; the TCRdb copy retains only in-frame clones and omits some. Of around 80,000 clones in the sample, about 95% were seen once. The sequencing input was T cells isolated from PBMCs. The receptor set was obtained from a human donor in good health.

V and J are TRBV13 and TRBJ2-7; 8 bases match TRBD1. The CDR3 contains 14 residues. In germline, CDR1 is PRHDT, CDR2 FYEKMQ (reference sequence). The ends lost 4 bases at V and 5 bases at J; junction bases unmatched: 7. CDR3 region: CASSSLDRVDEQYF. Written as DNA, the CDR3 is TGTGCCAGCAGCTCCCTGGACAGGGTGGACGAGCAGTACTTC. Combining the CDR3 with reference TRBV13 and TRBJ2-7 gives the whole variable domain AAGVIQSPRHLIKEKRETATLKCYPIPRHDTVYWYQQGPGQDPQFLISFYEKMQSDKGSIPDRFSAQQFSDYHSELNMSSLELGDSALYFCASSSLDRVDEQYFGPGTRLTVT.

The CDR3 region is CSATPGQGIHEQFF. Written as DNA, the CDR3 is TGCAGCGCGACCCCGGGACAGGGTATCCATGAGCAGTTCTTC. J is TRBJ2-1 and V is TRBV29-1; 9 nucleotides agree with TRBD1. V gave up 7 bases and J gave up 8 bases; unmatched junction bases: 12. This CDR3 has 14 residues. From germline, CDR1 is SQVTM and CDR2 ANQGSEA.

This clone was seen a single time. The rearrangement links TRBV29-1 to TRBJ2-3; the D gene is possibly TRBD2 (5 bases). The CDR3 covers 15 residues. V was cut by 6 bases and J by 2 bases, with 18 bases left in between. CDR1 is SQVTM, CDR2 ANQGSEA, per germline. CDR3: CSVKSGDFNTDTQYF. Here the CDR3 DNA reads TGCAGCGTCAAATCCGGGGATTTCAACACAGATACGCAGTATTTT.

DNA for the CDR3: TGTGCCACCAGCAGAGTCTACGGGAGGCCAGATGAGCAGTTCTTC. It is translated as CATSRVYGRPDEQFF. This sequence joins TRBV15 and TRBJ2-1; 7 bases are a match to TRBD2. The V segment lost 1 base and the J segment 8 bases; nucleotides outside the gene matches: 8. CDR3 length equals 15 residues. Germline values: CDR1 LNHNV, CDR2 YYDKDF (reference sequence).

This chain connects TRBV6-5 to TRBJ1-2, with 9 bases that match TRBD1. There are 15 residues in the CDR3. Unmatched junction bases numbered 5, after V lost 6 bases and J lost 0 bases. CDR1 and CDR2 (germline): MNHEY, SVGAGI. CDR3 coding DNA: TGTGCCAGCAGGGGACAGGGAGGAGCTAACTATGGCTACACCTTC. Translated, it gives CASRGQGGANYGYTF.

This clone was counted a single time. The rearrangement uses TRBV5-1 and TRBJ1-2; the D is unclear. The CDR3 runs 15 residues. Trimming removed 1 base at V and 4 bases at J, with 14 bases between. Germline V lookup: CDR1 SGHRS, CDR2 YFSETQ. For the CDR3, the DNA is TGCGCCAGCAGCTTGTCAAAGGAGGCCTCCTATGGCTACACCTTC. Translating it yields CASSLSKEASYGYTF. Drawing the rest from reference TRBV5-1 and TRBJ1-2, the complete variable domain is KAGVTQTPRYLIKTRGQQVTLSCSPISGHRSVSWYQQTPGQGLQFLFEYFSETQRNKGNFPGRFSGRQFSNSRSEMNVSTLELGDSALYLCASSLSKEASYGYTFGSGTRLTVV.

The chain is built from TRBV4-2 and TRBJ1-5, with D possibly matching TRBD1 (6 bases). V gave up 4 bases and J gave up 3 bases, with 16 bases separating them. The CDR3 length is 16 residues. Germline V gene lookup returns CDR1 LGHNA and CDR2 YNFKEQ. The CDR3 DNA reads as TGTGCCAGCAGCCCTCAGGCACAGGGTTTCAATCAGCCCCAGCATTTT. It translates to CASSPQAQGFNQPQHF.

The genes are TRBV6-1 and TRBJ2-3; no definite D call. Germline CDR1 is MNHNS and CDR2 is SASEGT. Trimming pared 7 bases from V and 2 bases from J, leaving 10 bases between. This CDR3 has 13 residues. For the CDR3, the DNA is TGTGCCAGCAAACCGGCGGCCACAGATACGCAGTATTTT. Amino acid sequence: CASKPAATDTQYF.

The chain is built from TRBV6-5 and TRBJ1-2; D is perhaps TRBD1 (5 bases). The CDR3 consists of 14 residues. The V gene's germline CDR1 is MNHEY and CDR2 SVGAGI. With 6 bases removed from V and 2 bases from J, the gap between germline ends came to 13 bases. The CDR3 sequence is CASSHPAGNYGYTF. DNA of the CDR3: TGTGCCAGCAGCCACCCCGCAGGGAACTATGGCTACACCTTC.

This clone was observed once. The V gene is TRBV4-1, the J gene TRBJ2-5, with D possibly TRBD1 on 6 matching bases. The CDR3 contains 17 residues. Per germline, CDR1 MGHRA and CDR2 YSYEKL. V shed 4 bases and J shed 6 bases, with 24 bases lying between them. The CDR3 reads CASSPRHGIGDMKTQYF. The CDR3 DNA reads TGCGCCAGCAGCCCCCGTCATGGGATCGGGGACATGAAGACCCAGTACTTC.

The chain uses TRBV9 and TRBJ1-1, with D maybe TRBD1 (6 bases). Trimming stripped 0 bases from V and 8 bases from J, with 8 bases between. The germline V gene encodes CDR1 SGDLS and CDR2 YYNGEE. CDR3 length: 12 amino acids. CDR3 loop: CASSVGQEEAFF. The CDR3 coding sequence is TGTGCCAGCAGCGTAGGACAGGAAGAAGCTTTCTTT.

This chain joins TRBV27 and TRBJ2-3, with D tentatively TRBD1 (6 bases). In germline, CDR1 is MNHEY, CDR2 SMNVEV (reference sequence). V was cut by 6 bases and J by 3 bases, with 16 bases left in between. This CDR3 is 15 amino acids long. CDR3 bases: TGTGCCAGCAGCCGATGGGGGCTAGTTACAGATACGCAGTATTTT. This translates into CASSRWGLVTDTQYF.

The rearrangement links TRBV9 to TRBJ2-7, with 11 bases lining up with TRBD1. This CDR3 has 15 amino acids. In germline, CDR1 is SGDLS, CDR2 YYNGEE. V lost 3 bases and J lost 4; bases outside the gene matches: 6. Written as DNA, the CDR3 is TGTGCCAGCAGCGCAGGGACAGGGGGTGGGTACGAGCAGTACTTC. Amino acids: CASSAGTGGGYEQYF.

The chain carries TRBV10-3 and TRBJ2-7, with D possibly matching TRBD1 (6 bases). V was pared by 6 bases and J by 3 bases, with 15 bases between. Germline V gene sequence: CDR1 ENHRY, CDR2 SYGVKD. CDR3 size: 14 residues. The CDR3 nucleotides read TGTGCCATCAGCAAGACAGGACCGTACTACGAGCAGTACTTC. This encodes CAISKTGPYYEQYF.

This rearrangement joins TRBV2 to TRBJ2-3; D not resolved. With 8 bases removed from V and 0 bases from J, the gap between germline ends came to 12 bases. The germline V gene has CDR1 SNHLY and CDR2 FYNNEI. CDR3 length: 14 amino acids. CDR3 nucleotides: TGTGCCAGCCAAATAGTCAGGAGCACAGATACGCAGTATTTT. The encoded protein is CASQIVRSTDTQYF.

This chain connects TRBV9 to TRBJ2-7; 10 nucleotides match TRBD1. This CDR3 has 15 amino acids. CDR1 and CDR2 (germline): SGDLS, YYNGEE. J lost 4 bases, V lost 0 bases, and 4 bases had no gene match. The CDR3 spells CASSVAGQGPYEQYF. The CDR3, as DNA: TGTGCCAGCAGCGTAGCGGGACAGGGGCCTTACGAGCAGTACTTC.

The rearrangement uses TRBV9 and TRBJ2-5, with D maybe TRBD1 (5 bases). Between the trimmed V and J ends, which lost 3 bases and 8 bases, there was a span of 11 bases. Germline V gene sequence: CDR1 SGDLS, CDR2 YYNGEE. The CDR3 contains 12 residues. The CDR3 nucleotides are TGTGCCAGCAGCGACCAACAGGAAACCCAGTACTTC. Translation: CASSDQQETQYF.

This clone was seen only once. The V and J genes are TRBV4-2 and TRBJ2-5, with D possibly TRBD2 on 6 matching bases. The V end lost 3 bases, the J end lost 5 bases, and 25 bases lay between the germline ends. The germline V gene encodes CDR1 LGHNA and CDR2 YNFKEQ. The CDR3 length is 18 residues. The CDR3 region is CASSQEISSERSRETQYF. The CDR3 DNA reads as TGTGCCAGCAGCCAGGAGATATCTAGCGAGCGTTCTCGTGAGACCCAGTACTTC.

The rearrangement uses TRBV7-9 and TRBJ1-2; D gene ambiguous. The CDR3 is 13 amino acids. Between the trimmed V and J ends, which lost 2 bases and 4 bases, there was a span of 8 bases. CDR1 SEHNR and CDR2 FQNEAQ come from the germline V gene (reference sequence). CDR3 region: CASSLIEVYGYTF. The CDR3 DNA sequence: TGTGCCAGCAGCTTAATAGAAGTCTATGGCTACACCTTC.

The chain uses TRBV19 and TRBJ2-7; 10 positions match TRBD1. The CDR3 has 17 residues. In germline, CDR1 is LNHDA, CDR2 SQIVND (reference sequence). The V gene end was trimmed by 5 bases and the J gene end by 2 bases; junction bases not matched to a gene: 12. The CDR3 loop reads CASSARRQGALPYEQYF. The DNA of the CDR3 is TGTGCCAGTAGTGCCAGAAGACAGGGGGCTCTCCCCTACGAGCAGTACTTC.

A remark on this clone: Its ends do not fully match the called genes, so a read error is possible. V usage is TRBV6-6 and J usage is TRBJ2-3; 12 nucleotides agree with TRBD1. Germline V gives CDR1 MNHNY, CDR2 SVGAGI (reference sequence). The CDR3 has 15 amino acids. As DNA, the CDR3 is TGTGCCAGCATTTACCGGGACAGGGGGCCAGATACGCAGTATTTT. It encodes CASIYRDRGPDTQYF.

V gene TRBV7-9 combines with J gene TRBJ1-3, with 7 bases fitting TRBD1. Trimming at V came to 4 bases and at J to 8 bases, leaving 8 bases not matched to a gene. The V gene's germline CDR1 is SEHNR and CDR2 FQNEAQ (reference sequence). This CDR3 spans 14 amino acids. The DNA of the CDR3 is TGTGCCAGCAGCTCAGACAGGGCTGGGCACACCATATATTTT. Protein sequence: CASSSDRAGHTIYF.